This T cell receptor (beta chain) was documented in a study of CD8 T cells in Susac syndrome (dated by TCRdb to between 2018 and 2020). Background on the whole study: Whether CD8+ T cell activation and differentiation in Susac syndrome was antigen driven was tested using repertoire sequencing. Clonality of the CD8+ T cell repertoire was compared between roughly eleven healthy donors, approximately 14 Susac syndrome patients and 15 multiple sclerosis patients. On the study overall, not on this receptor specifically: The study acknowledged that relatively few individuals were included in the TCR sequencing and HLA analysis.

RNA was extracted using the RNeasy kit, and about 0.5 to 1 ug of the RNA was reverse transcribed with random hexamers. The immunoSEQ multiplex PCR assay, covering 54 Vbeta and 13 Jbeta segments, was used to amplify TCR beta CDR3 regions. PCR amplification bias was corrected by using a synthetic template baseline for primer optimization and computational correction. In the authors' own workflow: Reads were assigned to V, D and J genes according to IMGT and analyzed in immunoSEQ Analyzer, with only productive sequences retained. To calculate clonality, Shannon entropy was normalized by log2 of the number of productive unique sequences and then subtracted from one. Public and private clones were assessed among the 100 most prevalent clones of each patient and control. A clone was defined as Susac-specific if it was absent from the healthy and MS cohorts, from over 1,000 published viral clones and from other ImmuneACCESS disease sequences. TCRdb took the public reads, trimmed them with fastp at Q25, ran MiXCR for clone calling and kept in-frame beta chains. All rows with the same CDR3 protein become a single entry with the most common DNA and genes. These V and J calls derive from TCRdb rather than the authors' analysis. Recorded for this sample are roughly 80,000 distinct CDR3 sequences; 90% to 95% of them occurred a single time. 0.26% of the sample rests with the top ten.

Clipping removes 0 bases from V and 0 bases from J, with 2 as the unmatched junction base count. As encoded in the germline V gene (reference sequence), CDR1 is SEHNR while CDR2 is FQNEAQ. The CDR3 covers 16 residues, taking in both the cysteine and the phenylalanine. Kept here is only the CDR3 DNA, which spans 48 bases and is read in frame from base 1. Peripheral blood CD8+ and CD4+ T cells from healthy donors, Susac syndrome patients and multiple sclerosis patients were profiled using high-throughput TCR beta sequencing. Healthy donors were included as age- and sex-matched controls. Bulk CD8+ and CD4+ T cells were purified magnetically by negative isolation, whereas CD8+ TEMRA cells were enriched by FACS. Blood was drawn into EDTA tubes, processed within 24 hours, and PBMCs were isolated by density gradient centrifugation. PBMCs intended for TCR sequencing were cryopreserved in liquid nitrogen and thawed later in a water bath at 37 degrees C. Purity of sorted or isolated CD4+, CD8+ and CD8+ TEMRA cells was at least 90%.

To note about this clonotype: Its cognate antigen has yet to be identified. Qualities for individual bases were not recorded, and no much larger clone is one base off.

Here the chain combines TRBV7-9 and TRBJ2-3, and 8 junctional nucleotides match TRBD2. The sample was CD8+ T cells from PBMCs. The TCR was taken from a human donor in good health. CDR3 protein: CASSLAGLVSTDTQYF. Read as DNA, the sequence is TGTGCCAGCAGCTTAGCGGGACTAGTGAGCACAGATACGCAGTATTTT. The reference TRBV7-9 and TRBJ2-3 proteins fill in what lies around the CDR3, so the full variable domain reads DTGVSQNPRHKITKRGQNVTFRCDPISEHNRLYWYRQTLGQGPEFLTYFQNEAQLEKSRLLSDRFSAERPKGSFSTLEIQRTEQGDSAMYLCASSLAGLVSTDTQYFGPGTRLTVL.